This T cell receptor beta chain was recovered during a study of response to subunit inactivated influenza vaccine. Via MiXCR, TCRdb re-called the RT-PCR reads, giving one row per CDR3 protein. Of about 480,000 distinct CDR3 sequences in the sample, approximately 24% were seen once. This clonotype was detected only a few times. Its antigen is unknown. Overall study results and limits: That few new T cells are recruited by each seasonal influenza vaccination was the authors' suggestion.

This TCR was recovered from a man aged 50 to 59 who received an inactivated influenza vaccine. Sample: CD4+ T cells sorted from PBMCs, taken less than 6 days after vaccination.

CDR3 sequence: CASSQHDSLNEQFF. As DNA, the CDR3 is TGTGCCAGCAGCCAGCACGACAGCCTCAATGAGCAGTTCTTC. The chain joins TRBV12-3 or TRBV12-4 to TRBJ2-1; D may be TRBD1 (5 bases). This CDR3 has 14 amino acids. V was clipped by 6 bases and J by 6 bases, with 15 bases between them.